The 5 T cell receptor beta chains reported below all come from one sample, sequenced in a study of T cells in localized non-small cell lung cancer. Clones were read by immunoSEQ multiplex PCR, and TCRdb kept only the in-frame ones, dropping some. This repertoire shows 26,000 or so clones, 88% found once; its top ten account for around an eighth. Sequences were derived from peripheral blood, sampled before any cancer treatment. Source of these receptors: a female donor aged 60 or older with stage II squamous cell lung carcinoma.

The chain uses TRBV2 and TRBJ2-1, with D possibly TRBD1 on 6 matching bases. The V end was cut by 6 bases, the J end by 10 bases, with 13 bases between. From germline, CDR1 is SNHLY and CDR2 FYNNEI. This CDR3 region has 12 residues. The CDR3 sequence is CASSWDNEEQFF. CDR3 DNA sequence: TGTGCCAGCAGCTGGGACAACGAAGAGCAGTTCTTC.

This chain uses TRBV27 with TRBJ1-1; D gene uncertain. The CDR3 has 13 residues. Per the germline V gene, CDR1 is MNHEY and CDR2 is SMNVEV (reference sequence). Trimming pared 10 bases from V and 6 bases from J, leaving 18 bases between. CDR3 protein: CATASLLVAEAFF. CDR3 DNA: TGTGCCACGGCTTCCCTGCTGGTGGCTGAAGCTTTCTTT.

This clone was found a few times. The chain employs TRBV5-1 and TRBJ2-3; 13 nucleotides align to TRBD2. V dropped 4 bases and J dropped 1; count of bases not matched to a gene: 3. The CDR3 runs to 16 residues. Germline CDR1 and CDR2: SGHRS and YFSETQ. CDR3 DNA: TGCGCCAGCAGCCTCACTAGCGGGGGGGGCACAGATACGCAGTATTTT. It encodes CASSLTSGGGTDTQYF.

V is TRBV5-8 and J is TRBJ1-1; a weak D match, TRBD1 (6 bases). Germline loops: CDR1 SGHTS, CDR2 YDEGEE. The CDR3 consists of 15 residues. V lost 0 bases and J 2 bases, leaving 11 bases between the germline ends. In DNA, the CDR3 is TGTGCCAGCAGCTTGGGGCAGGGGTTTAACACTGAAGCTTTCTTT. Protein product: CASSLGQGFNTEAFF.

The chain joins TRBV29-1 to TRBJ1-1, with a possible D match to TRBD1 (6 bases). CDR1 is SQVTM and CDR2 is ANQGSEA in the germline V gene. CDR3 length equals 12 residues. The germline V and J ends were trimmed by 7 bases and 4 bases, with 13 bases remaining between them. The CDR3 sequence is CSARQDSTEAFF. The CDR3, as DNA: TGCAGCGCCCGACAGGATAGCACTGAAGCTTTCTTT.